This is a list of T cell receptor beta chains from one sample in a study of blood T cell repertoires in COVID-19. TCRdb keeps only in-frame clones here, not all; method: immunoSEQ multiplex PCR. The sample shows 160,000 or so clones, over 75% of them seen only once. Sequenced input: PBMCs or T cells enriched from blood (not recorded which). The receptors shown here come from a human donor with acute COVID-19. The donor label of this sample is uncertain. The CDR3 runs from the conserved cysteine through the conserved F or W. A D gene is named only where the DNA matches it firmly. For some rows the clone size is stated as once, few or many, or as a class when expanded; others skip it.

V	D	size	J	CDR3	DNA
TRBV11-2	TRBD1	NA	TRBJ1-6	CASSLGQGGNSPLHF	TGTGCCAGCAGCTTAGGACAGGGTGGGAATTCACCCCTCCACTTT
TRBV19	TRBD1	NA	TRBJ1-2	CASSIAGQRDGYTF	TGTGCCAGTAGTATTGCGGGACAGAGAGACGGCTACACCTTC
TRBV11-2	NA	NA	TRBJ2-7	CASSSSVRSVREQYF	TGTGCCAGCAGCTCGTCAGTGCGGTCAGTGCGCGAGCAGTACTTC
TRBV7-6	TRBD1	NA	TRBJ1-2	CASSPGQGLSNYGYTF	TGTGCCAGCAGCCCGGGACAGGGCCTGTCTAACTATGGCTACACCTTC
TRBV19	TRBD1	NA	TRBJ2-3	CATGTGVSTDTQYF	TGTGCCACGGGAACAGGGGTAAGCACAGATACGCAGTATTTT
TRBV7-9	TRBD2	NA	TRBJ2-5	CASSFRRGGLTQYF	TGTGCCAGCAGCTTTAGGCGGGGGGGCTTGACCCAGTACTTC
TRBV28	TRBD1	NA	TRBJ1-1	CASTTTGTGGSGAEAFF	TGTGCCAGCACCACGACCGGGACAGGGGGAAGCGGCGCTGAAGCTTTCTTT
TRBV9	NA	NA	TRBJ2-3	CASSVAAGSGTDTQYF	TGTGCCAGCAGCGTAGCTGCGGGTAGTGGGACAGATACGCAGTATTTT
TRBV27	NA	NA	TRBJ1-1	CASSPYRRTEAFF	TGTGCCAGCAGTCCGTACCGTCGGACTGAAGCTTTCTTT
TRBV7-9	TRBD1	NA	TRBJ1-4	CASSPDRLPGRNEKLFF	TGTGCCAGCAGCCCGGACAGGTTGCCCGGCAGAAATGAAAAACTGTTTTTT
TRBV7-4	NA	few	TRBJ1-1	CASSLFVRGSDTEAFF	TGTGCCAGCAGCTTATTCGTCCGTGGAAGCGACACTGAAGCTTTCTTT
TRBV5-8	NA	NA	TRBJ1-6	CASSFGDLGGNSPLHF	TGTGCCAGCAGCTTTGGGGACCTGGGGGGGAATTCACCCCTCCACTTT
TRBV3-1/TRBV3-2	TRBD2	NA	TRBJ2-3	CASSQDWAGGQRSTDTQYF	TGTGCCAGCAGCCAAGATTGGGCGGGGGGCCAGAGAAGCACAGATACGCAGTATTTT
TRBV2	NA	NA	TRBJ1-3	CASRTGTGNTIYF	TGTGCCAGCAGAACAGGGACTGGAAACACCATATATTTT
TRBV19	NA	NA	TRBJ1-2	CASSMEIGYTF	TGTGCCAGTAGTATGGAGATTGGCTACACCTTC
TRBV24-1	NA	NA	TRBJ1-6	CATSDSDSDNSPLHF	TGTGCCACCAGCGATTCCGACAGTGATAATTCACCCCTCCACTTT
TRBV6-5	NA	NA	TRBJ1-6	CASGYREMGSPLHF	TGTGCCAGCGGATACAGGGAAATGGGATCACCCCTCCACTTT
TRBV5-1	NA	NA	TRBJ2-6	CASRGAPGGANVLTF	TGCGCCAGCAGGGGGGCTCCGGGTGGGGCCAACGTCCTGACTTTC
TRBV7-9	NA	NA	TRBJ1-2	CASSLVQGLNYGYTF	TGTGCCAGCAGCTTAGTCCAAGGACTGAACTATGGCTACACCTTC
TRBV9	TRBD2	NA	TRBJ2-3	CASSATGTSFHTDTQYF	TGTGCCAGCAGCGCGACAGGGACTAGCTTCCACACAGATACGCAGTATTTT
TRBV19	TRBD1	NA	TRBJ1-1	CASSETGQGWNTEAFF	TGTGCCAGTAGTGAAACGGGACAGGGCTGGAACACTGAAGCTTTCTTT
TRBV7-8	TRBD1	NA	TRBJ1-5	CASSRPGTGADWANQPQHF	TGTGCCAGCAGCCGCCCCGGGACAGGGGCCGACTGGGCCAATCAGCCCCAGCATTTT
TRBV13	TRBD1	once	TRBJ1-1	CASNSGTGAGNTEAFF	TGTGCCAGCAACTCCGGGACAGGGGCCGGGAACACTGAAGCTTTCTTT
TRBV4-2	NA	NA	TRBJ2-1	CASSPTSIKFNEQFF	TGTGCCAGCAGTCCAACTAGCATTAAGTTCAATGAGCAGTTCTTC
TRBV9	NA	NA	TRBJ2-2	CASSVGDTGELFF	TGTGCCAGCAGCGTCGGGGACACCGGGGAGCTGTTTTTT
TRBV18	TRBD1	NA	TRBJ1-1	CASSDTGDTEAFF	TGTGCCAGCTCAGATACAGGGGACACTGAAGCTTTCTTT
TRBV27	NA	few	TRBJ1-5	CASSYAGGSNQPQHF	TGTGCCAGCAGTTATGCGGGAGGGAGCAATCAGCCCCAGCATTTT
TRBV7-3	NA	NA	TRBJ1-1	CASSRRQTNTEAFF	TGTGCCAGCAGCCGGCGACAGACTAACACTGAAGCTTTCTTT
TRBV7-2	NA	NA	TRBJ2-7	CASSRTGSSYEQYF	TGTGCCAGCAGTCGGACGGGGAGCTCCTACGAGCAGTACTTC
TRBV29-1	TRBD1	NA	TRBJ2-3	CSVVSGQGGADTQYF	TGCAGCGTTGTGTCGGGACAGGGTGGCGCAGATACGCAGTATTTT
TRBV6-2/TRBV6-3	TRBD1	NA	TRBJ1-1	CASSYIAGTGSSNTEAFF	TGTGCCAGCAGTTACATAGCCGGGACAGGGAGTTCGAACACTGAAGCTTTCTTT
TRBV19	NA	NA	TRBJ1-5	CASMVGSQPQHF	TGTGCCAGTATGGTGGGTAGCCAGCCCCAGCATTTT
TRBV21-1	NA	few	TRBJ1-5	CASSSPLNQPQHF	TGTGCCAGCAGCTCCCCCCTCAATCAGCCCCAGCATTTT
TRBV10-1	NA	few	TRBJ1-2	CASSEPRGVGGYTF	TGCGCCAGCAGTGAGCCCCGGGGGGTAGGGGGCTACACCTTC